The following is a TCR beta chain sequence with its context. This sample stems from a study of blood T cell repertoires in COVID-19. Study-wide context: Italy, Spain and the United States were the sources of the convalescent and acute COVID-19 samples.

V was clipped by 4 bases and J by 4 bases, with 7 bases between them. Germline lookup yields CDR1 LNHDA and CDR2 SQIVND (reference sequence). The CDR3 is 13 amino acids. How the authors handled the data: Estimates of nucleated cell counts were drawn from the amplification of reference gene primers. Using immunoSEQ multiplex PCR, the repertoire was profiled, and TCRdb retains in-frame clones only, with some absent. V, J and clone size are taken as reported in that table, and D and trimming were inferred from the DNA itself. The sample yields some 260,000 clones, about 73% seen once. The receptor was derived from a woman older than 75 with acute or convalescent COVID-19. Material: peripheral blood. The V gene is TRBV19, the J gene TRBJ2-2; D not resolved. CDR3: CASSTLFTGELFF. CDR3 sequence (DNA): TGTGCCAGTAGTACTTTATTCACCGGGGAGCTGTTTTTT. Variable domain in full (rest from reference TRBV19 and TRBJ2-2): DGGITQSPKYLFRKEGQNVTLSCEQNLNHDAMYWYRQDPGQGLRLIYYSQIVNDFQKGDIAEGYSVSREKKESFPLTVTSAQKNPTAFYLCASSTLFTGELFFGEGSRLTVL.